The 9 T cell receptor beta chains below were found in one sample sequenced in a study of blood T cell repertoires in COVID-19. Measured with immunoSEQ multiplex PCR; TCRdb has only the in-frame clones, and not every one. The sample has over 130,000 clones; 75% to 85% are singletons. Sequenced sample: peripheral blood. Receptors originate from a woman older than 75 with acute or convalescent COVID-19.

The V and J genes are TRBV10-2 and TRBJ1-6, with 10 bases aligning to TRBD1. The CDR3 loop spans 17 amino acids. Germline V gene data show CDR1 as WSHSY and CDR2 as SAAADI. V trimming: 1 base; J trimming: 5 bases; junction bases outside the gene matches: 5. In DNA, the CDR3 is TGCGCCAGCAGTGAGTTGGCTGGGACAGGGGATAATTCACCCCTCCACTTT. Encoded protein: CASSELAGTGDNSPLHF.

This sequence joins TRBV19 and TRBJ1-3; D not certain. From germline, CDR1 is LNHDA and CDR2 SQIVND (reference sequence). The CDR3 covers 14 residues. The V and J ends lost 8 bases and 4 bases respectively, with 15 bases between them. For the CDR3, the DNA is TGTGCCAGTTTATCAGGATCCTACGGAAACACCATATATTTT. Its protein product is CASLSGSYGNTIYF.

The genes are TRBV6-6 and TRBJ1-2; 11 bases map to TRBD1. The germline CDR1 and CDR2 sequences are MNHNY and SVGAGI (reference sequence). This CDR3 has 13 amino acids. V gave up 10 bases and J gave up 8 bases; unmatched junction bases: 9. The DNA for the CDR3 is TGTGCCACCTTGGACAGGGGGCTGCGGGGCTACACCTTC. It encodes CATLDRGLRGYTF.

The V gene is TRBV28, the J gene TRBJ1-4; 10 positions match TRBD1. Germline-derived CDR1 and CDR2 are MDHEN and SYDVKM. This CDR3 is 15 amino acids long. V lost 6 bases and J lost 8; bases outside the gene matches: 9. This CDR3 is CASRRAGTGEEKLFF. The CDR3 region has the DNA TGTGCCAGCAGACGTGCCGGGACAGGGGAAGAAAAACTGTTTTTT.

The chain carries TRBV5-4 and TRBJ2-7; TRBD2 aligns across 9 bases. The CDR3 extends over 15 amino acids. Per germline, CDR1 SGHNT and CDR2 YYREEE (reference sequence). V was clipped by 1 base and J by 5 bases; unmatched bases: 7. The CDR3 DNA follows: TGTGCCAGCAGCTTGTTTCCTAGCGGGGAGAACGAGCAGTACTTC. Translated, it gives CASSLFPSGENEQYF.

This chain connects TRBV11-2 to TRBJ2-7; TRBD2 matches at 8 bases. V lost 2 bases and J lost 2; bases outside the gene matches: 11. The V gene's germline CDR1 is SGHAT and CDR2 FQNNGV. The CDR3 totals 17 residues. This chain's CDR3 is CASSLPRGGRLAYEQYF. DNA of the CDR3: TGTGCCAGCAGCTTACCACGGGGGGGGAGGTTGGCCTACGAGCAGTACTTC.

V usage is TRBV5-1 and J usage is TRBJ1-1; D gene uncertain. This CDR3 is built from 14 residues. V was pared by 4 bases and J by 4 bases, with 14 bases between. Per germline, CDR1 SGHRS and CDR2 YFSETQ. The CDR3 reads CASSQGPGSTEAFF. The CDR3 DNA reads as TGCGCCAGCAGCCAAGGTCCTGGGAGCACTGAAGCTTTCTTT.

Remarks on this clone: A read error may be the cause here, since a much bigger clone is one base away. The V gene is TRBV7-9, the J gene TRBJ2-5, with D unclear. Between the trimmed V and J ends, which lost 1 base and 4 bases, there was a span of 10 bases. The germline V gene has CDR1 SEHNR and CDR2 FQNEAQ (reference sequence). This CDR3 has 14 residues. The CDR3 spells CASSLVRSGETQYF. CDR3 bases: TGTGCCAGCAGCTTAGTGCGGAGTGGAGAGACCCAGTACTTC.

V and J are TRBV19 and TRBJ2-3; a possible D gene is TRBD2 (5 bases). The CDR3 length is 17 residues. V was clipped by 6 bases and J by 4 bases, with 23 bases between them. Germline V CDR1 and CDR2: LNHDA, SQIVND (reference sequence). The CDR3 loop reads CASSPLVGGSQADTQYF. The CDR3 DNA reads TGTGCCAGTAGCCCATTGGTCGGAGGTAGTCAGGCAGATACGCAGTATTTT. Complete variable domain (other parts from reference TRBV19 and TRBJ2-3): DGGITQSPKYLFRKEGQNVTLSCEQNLNHDAMYWYRQDPGQGLRLIYYSQIVNDFQKGDIAEGYSVSREKKESFPLTVTSAQKNPTAFYLCASSPLVGGSQADTQYFGPGTRLTVL.